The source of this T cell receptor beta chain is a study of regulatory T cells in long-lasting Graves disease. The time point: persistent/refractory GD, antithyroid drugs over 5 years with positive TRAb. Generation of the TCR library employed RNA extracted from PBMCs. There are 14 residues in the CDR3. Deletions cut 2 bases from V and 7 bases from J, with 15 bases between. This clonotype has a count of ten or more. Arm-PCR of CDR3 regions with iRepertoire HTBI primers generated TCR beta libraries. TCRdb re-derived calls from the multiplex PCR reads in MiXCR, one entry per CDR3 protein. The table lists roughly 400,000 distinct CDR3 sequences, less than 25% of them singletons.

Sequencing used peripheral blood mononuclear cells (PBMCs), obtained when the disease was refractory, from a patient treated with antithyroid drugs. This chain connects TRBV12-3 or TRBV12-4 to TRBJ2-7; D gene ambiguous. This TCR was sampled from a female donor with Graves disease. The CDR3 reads CASSLQVPHGEQYF. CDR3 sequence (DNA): TGTGCCAGCAGTTTACAGGTACCCCATGGGGAGCAGTACTTC.